These T cell receptor beta chains were read from a single sample in a study of Graves' ophthalmopathy and Graves' hyperthyroidism. TCRdb ran MiXCR on the multiplex PCR reads and lists one entry per CDR3 protein. The sample shows under 800,000 distinct CDR3 sequences, about 20% of them seen only once. The sequenced sample was peripheral blood. These receptor sequences come from a young woman with stable Graves' hyperthyroidism. Some clones in this sample may be carry-over from other donors' samples. The CDR3 runs from the conserved cysteine through the conserved F or W. The D gene is left open where the match is weak. Clone size appears in some rows only: once, few, many, or a class for an expanded clone.

clone_size	v_call	j_call	d_call	cdr3_aa	cdr3_nt
many	TRBV7-2	TRBJ1-1	-	CASRGLGGNTEAFF	TGTGCCAGCAGGGGTCTAGGGGGGAACACTGAAGCTTTCTTT
few	TRBV3-1	TRBJ1-3	-	CASSQTDGGNTIYF	TGTGCCAGCAGCCAAACGGACGGTGGAAACACCATATATTTT
-	TRBV12-3/TRBV12-4	TRBJ2-5	-	CASSSPGIETQYF	TGTGCCAGCAGCTCTCCGGGGATAGAGACCCAGTACTTC
-	TRBV5-1	TRBJ1-2	-	CASGGADFYGYTF	TGCGCCAGCGGGGGGGCAGACTTCTATGGCTACACCTTC
many	TRBV11-1	TRBJ2-7	TRBD2	CASSGGGEPYEQYF	TGTGCCAGCAGCGGTGGGGGGGAACCCTACGAGCAGTACTTC
many	TRBV28	TRBJ1-5	-	CASSPSTVPSQHF	TGTGCCAGCAGCCCCTCGACTGTTCCGTCCCAGCATTTT
few	TRBV19	TRBJ1-5	-	CASSWDSGSNQPQHF	TGTGCCAGTAGTTGGGACTCTGGGAGCAATCAGCCCCAGCATTTT
many	TRBV20-1	TRBJ2-5	-	CSAPSIRGQETQYF	TGCAGTGCTCCCTCAATCAGGGGTCAAGAGACCCAGTACTTC
many	TRBV6-5	TRBJ2-7	TRBD1	CASSSGTGTYEQYF	TGTGCCAGCAGTTCCGGGACAGGGACCTACGAGCAGTACTTC
-	TRBV7-9	TRBJ2-7	TRBD2	CASSHLLAGRYEQYF	TGTGCCAGCAGCCACCTGCTAGCGGGAAGATACGAGCAGTACTTC
-	TRBV12-3/TRBV12-4	TRBJ1-5	-	CASTTGTAGQPQHF	TGTGCCAGCACCACCGGGACGGCTGGCCAGCCCCAGCATTTT
many	TRBV28	TRBJ2-7	TRBD1	CASSPGGGFQQYF	TGTGCCAGCAGTCCAGGGGGTGGGTTCCAGCAGTACTTC
-	TRBV27	TRBJ2-7	-	CACLPIWGQSYEQYF	TGTGCCTGCCTTCCTATATGGGGACAATCCTACGAGCAGTACTTC
many	TRBV12-3/TRBV12-4	TRBJ1-1	-	CAISGLMNTEAFF	TGTGCCATCTCGGGGCTGATGAACACTGAAGCTTTCTTT
many	TRBV5-1	TRBJ2-7	-	CASSLEGQGLYEQYF	TGCGCCAGCAGCTTGGAGGGGCAGGGATTATACGAGCAGTACTTC
many	TRBV20-1	TRBJ2-5	TRBD2	CSARDGTSGGTGRGETQYF	TGCAGTGCTAGAGATGGGACTAGCGGGGGGACGGGTCGAGGAGAGACCCAGTACTTC
many	TRBV28	TRBJ2-7	-	CASLRDTTSIQQYF	TGTGCCAGCTTGCGGGACACCACTTCTATCCAGCAGTACTTC
-	TRBV2	TRBJ1-5	-	CASKKASGNQPQHF	TGTGCCAGCAAGAAGGCGTCCGGCAATCAGCCCCAGCATTTT
many	TRBV20-1	TRBJ1-2	-	CSASDGVHGYTF	TGCAGTGCTAGCGATGGTGTCCATGGCTACACCTTC
-	TRBV2	TRBJ1-2	-	CASGRDADYGYTF	TGTGCCAGCGGCCGGGACGCGGACTATGGCTACACCTTC
-	TRBV4-1	TRBJ1-1	-	CASSPEPGKRVNTEAFF	TGCGCCAGCAGCCCAGAGCCGGGGAAGAGGGTGAACACTGAAGCTTTCTTT
-	TRBV5-1	TRBJ2-5	-	CATKEGPGNEVQYF	TGCGCCACTAAAGAAGGTCCAGGGAACGAGGTCCAGTACTTC
-	TRBV6-2/TRBV6-3	TRBJ2-4	TRBD1	CASSYSRTGPKNIQYF	TGTGCCAGCAGTTACTCCAGGACAGGGCCCAAAAACATTCAGTACTTC
many	TRBV19	TRBJ1-1	-	CASSMTGPSGSEAFF	TGTGCCAGTAGTATGACAGGACCCAGTGGTTCTGAAGCTTTCTTT
many	TRBV3-1	TRBJ2-7	-	CASSQSNEQYF	TGTGCCAGCAGCCAGTCGAACGAGCAGTACTTC
many	TRBV29-1	TRBJ2-4	-	CSVEGKLAKNIQYF	TGCAGCGTTGAAGGGAAACTAGCCAAAAACATTCAGTACTTC
many	TRBV12-3/TRBV12-4	TRBJ1-5	TRBD1	CASSAGTGPFQPQHF	TGTGCCAGCAGTGCCGGGACAGGCCCATTTCAGCCCCAGCATTTT
few	TRBV5-1	TRBJ2-7	-	CASSLEGPGVDYEQYF	TGCGCCAGCAGCTTGGAGGGTCCGGGAGTTGACTACGAGCAGTACTTC
few	TRBV6-1	TRBJ1-1	-	CASSDGRLNTEAFF	TGTGCCAGCAGTGACGGACGGTTGAACACTGAAGCTTTCTTT
many	TRBV6-5	TRBJ1-3	-	CASSYARGSGNTIYF	TGTGCCAGCAGTTACGCGCGGGGGTCCGGAAACACCATATATTTT
-	TRBV6-1	TRBJ2-5	TRBD2	CASSPSGRAEETQYF	TGTGCCAGCAGCCCTAGCGGGAGGGCCGAAGAGACCCAGTACTTC
many	TRBV6-5	TRBJ2-7	-	CASSYSRSRGYEQYF	TGTGCCAGCAGTTACTCGCGTAGTAGGGGCTACGAGCAGTACTTC
few	TRBV6-5	TRBJ2-5	-	CASSYSGASQETQYF	TGTGCCAGCAGTTACTCGGGGGCTAGCCAAGAGACCCAGTACTTC
-	TRBV7-2	TRBJ2-7	TRBD1	CASSRGGGFYEQYF	TGTGCCAGCAGTAGAGGGGGCGGTTTCTACGAGCAGTACTTC
many	TRBV19	TRBJ1-5	-	CASQDRRVEPQHF	TGTGCCAGCCAGGACCGTCGGGTTGAGCCCCAGCATTTT
-	TRBV7-9	TRBJ1-1	-	CASSWDGGNTEAFF	TGTGCCAGCAGCTGGGACGGGGGGAACACTGAAGCTTTCTTT
many	TRBV12-3/TRBV12-4	TRBJ2-7	TRBD2	CASSSSSGSAYEQYF	TGTGCCAGCAGTTCTTCTAGCGGGAGTGCCTACGAGCAGTACTTC
few	TRBV2	TRBJ2-4	-	CASSVSYSDIKYF	TGTGCCAGCAGTGTATCGTATTCGGACATTAAGTACTTC
-	TRBV30	TRBJ1-1	TRBD1	CAWSLNYRGADTEAFF	TGTGCCTGGAGTCTGAACTACAGGGGTGCGGACACTGAAGCTTTCTTT
many	TRBV18	TRBJ2-5	-	CASSPGQPGAQYF	TGTGCCAGCTCACCCGGACAGCCAGGGGCCCAGTACTTC
many	TRBV10-1	TRBJ2-7	-	CASSEGRDYEQYF	TGCGCCAGCAGTGAAGGCAGGGACTACGAGCAGTACTTC
many	TRBV7-9	TRBJ1-1	-	CASSRSGTEAFF	TGTGCCAGCAGCCGCTCGGGTACTGAAGCTTTCTTT
few	TRBV6-2/TRBV6-3	TRBJ2-7	-	CASSYSPYVKGGQRYEQYF	TGTGCCAGCAGTTACTCGCCGTATGTGAAGGGAGGCCAGAGGTACGAGCAGTACTTC
-	TRBV30	TRBJ2-7	-	CASGAARGTYEQYF	TGTGCCTCCGGCGCGGCCAGGGGAACATACGAGCAGTACTTC
many	TRBV5-1	TRBJ2-1	-	CASSLEGQGSYNEQFF	TGCGCCAGCAGCTTGGAAGGGCAGGGCTCCTACAATGAGCAGTTCTTC
many	TRBV6-1	TRBJ1-2	TRBD1	CASAGTGGGYGYTF	TGTGCCAGTGCCGGGACAGGGGGCGGCTATGGCTACACCTTC
many	TRBV6-5	TRBJ2-7	-	CASSYASYEQYF	TGTGCCAGCAGTTACGCTTCCTACGAGCAGTACTTC
many	TRBV7-6	TRBJ1-6	-	CASSWTDSNSPLHF	TGTGCCAGCAGTTGGACAGATTCGAATTCACCCCTCCACTTT
many	TRBV5-1	TRBJ1-1	TRBD1	CASLGQGGTEAFF	TGCGCCAGCTTAGGACAGGGGGGAACTGAAGCTTTCTTT
many	TRBV7-2	TRBJ1-2	-	CASRRRDRWASGYTF	TGTGCCAGCAGGCGACGTGACAGGTGGGCGTCTGGCTACACCTTC
-	TRBV6-5	TRBJ2-7	TRBD1	CASSFPGTGGHEQYF	TGTGCCAGCAGTTTCCCCGGGACAGGGGGGCACGAGCAGTACTTC
many	TRBV7-2	TRBJ2-7	-	CASSLGLGASYEQYF	TGTGCCAGCAGTTTGGGACTGGGAGCCTCCTACGAGCAGTACTTC
few	TRBV20-1	TRBJ1-1	TRBD1	CSARVREGQKNTEAFF	TGCAGTGCTAGAGTTCGTGAGGGACAGAAGAACACTGAAGCTTTCTTT
many	TRBV15	TRBJ1-5	-	CATSRDKQTYSNQPQHF	TGTGCCACCAGCAGAGATAAACAGACCTATAGCAATCAGCCCCAGCATTTT